These T cell receptor beta chains were read from a single sample in a study of shared clonotypes between healthy human individuals. TCRdb's table, derived via immunoSEQ multiplex PCR, lists solely in-frame clones and lacks some. Counted here are about a million clones, approximately 68% occurring once; the ten biggest clones make up approximately 1.5%. Sequenced input: memory CD4+ T cells sorted from blood. All receptors come from a man younger than 35 in good health. The CDR3 runs from the conserved cysteine through the conserved F or W. The D gene is left open where the match is weak. The size of a clone is reported for some rows only, either as once, few or many, or as a class for expanded clones.

>TRBV7-3|TRBJ1-6|few|NA|16
CASSLLAGSYNSPLHF
TGTGCCAGCAGCTTGTTAGCCGGCTCCTATAATTCACCCCTCCACTTT
>TRBV7-8|TRBJ2-7|NA|NA|13
CASSLAGSYEQYF
TGTGCCAGCAGCTTAGCAGGATCCTACGAGCAGTACTTC
>TRBV6-6|TRBJ1-1|once|TRBD1|14
CASRATGGSTEAFF
TGTGCCAGCAGGGCGACAGGGGGCTCGACTGAAGCTTTCTTT
>TRBV2|TRBJ2-4|once|TRBD2|18
CASSEAGPGGVAKNIQYF
TGTGCCAGCAGTGAAGCGGGACCGGGGGGGGTAGCCAAAAACATTCAGTACTTC
>TRBV1|TRBJ2-7|NA|NA|14
CTSTRRDSEYEQYF
TGCACCAGCACCCGCCGGGACTCGGAGTACGAGCAGTACTTC
>TRBV5-1|TRBJ2-2|NA|TRBD2|17
CASSLAGASGGPGELFF
TGCGCCAGCAGCTTGGCCGGGGCTAGCGGGGGTCCCGGGGAGCTGTTTTTT
>TRBV6-1|TRBJ1-5|NA|NA|14
CASSVTGRGEPQHF
TGTGCCAGCAGCGTAACAGGGAGGGGTGAGCCCCAGCATTTT
>TRBV4-1|TRBJ2-1|NA|NA|16
CASSQDNWGLYNEQFF
TGCGCCAGCAGCCAAGACAATTGGGGGCTGTACAATGAGCAGTTCTTC
>TRBV11-1|TRBJ2-6|NA|TRBD1|18
CASSLVQGGPSGANVLTF
TGTGCCAGCAGCTTAGTACAGGGGGGCCCCTCTGGGGCCAACGTCCTGACTTTC
>TRBV7-9|TRBJ2-3|once|NA|17
CASSPTGGPVFVDTQYF
TGTGCCAGCAGCCCTACCGGGGGGCCCGTCTTTGTGGATACGCAGTATTTT
>TRBV5-6|TRBJ2-4|few|NA|13
CASSLGTSYIQYF
TGTGCCAGCAGCTTAGGCACCTCCTACATTCAGTACTTC
>TRBV10-3|TRBJ1-6|few|TRBD1|13
CAIRQGDNSPLHF
TGTGCCATCCGCCAGGGGGACAATTCACCCCTCCACTTT
>TRBV5-1|TRBJ1-1|NA|TRBD1|14
CASSSQTGGAEAFF
TGCGCCAGCAGCAGCCAGACAGGGGGCGCCGAAGCTTTCTTT
>TRBV4-3|TRBJ2-7|NA|TRBD2|18
CASSQGARTSGLGNEQYF
TGCGCCAGCAGCCAAGGAGCCAGGACTAGCGGCCTAGGAAACGAGCAGTACTTC
>TRBV5-1|TRBJ1-1|NA|TRBD1|14
CASTNTGGGTEAFF
TGCGCCAGCACGAATACAGGGGGAGGTACTGAAGCTTTCTTT
>TRBV6-1|TRBJ1-5|few|TRBD1|13
CASSEQGEQPQHF
TGTGCCAGCAGTGAACAGGGGGAGCAGCCCCAGCATTTT
>TRBV6-5|TRBJ2-5|NA|NA|13
CASRHTNVETQYF
TGTGCCAGCAGGCACACGAACGTGGAGACCCAGTACTTC
>TRBV2|TRBJ2-7|NA|TRBD2|14
CASRLLAAGYEQYF
TGTGCCAGCAGGTTACTAGCGGCAGGCTACGAGCAGTACTTC
>TRBV7-9|TRBJ1-1|NA|TRBD1|17
CASSLALGQGAITEAFF
TGTGCCAGCAGCTTAGCCCTGGGACAGGGGGCGATCACTGAAGCTTTCTTT
>TRBV6-1|TRBJ2-7|NA|NA|14
CASSDFGGNSEQYF
TGTGCCAGCAGTGATTTTGGGGGGAACAGCGAGCAGTACTTC
>TRBV14|TRBJ1-1|NA|NA|12
CASSHGSGEAFF
TGTGCCAGCAGCCACGGATCAGGTGAAGCTTTCTTT
>TRBV5-1|TRBJ2-1|NA|TRBD2|15
CASSFGTSGHNEQFF
TGCGCCAGCAGCTTCGGTACTAGCGGCCACAATGAGCAGTTCTTC
>TRBV7-6|TRBJ2-5|NA|TRBD2|15
CASSFTSGDRETQYF
TGTGCCAGCAGCTTTACTAGCGGAGACAGAGAGACCCAGTACTTC
>TRBV18|TRBJ1-4|NA|TRBD1|15
CASSQGQATNEKLFF
TGTGCCAGCTCTCAAGGACAGGCAACTAATGAAAAACTGTTTTTT
>TRBV7-7|TRBJ2-2|NA|NA|14
CASSLGVDTGELFF
TGTGCTAGCAGCTTAGGTGTCGATACCGGGGAGCTGTTTTTT
>TRBV7-8|TRBJ1-6|NA|NA|15
CASSGQSLWNSPLHF
TGTGCCAGCAGCGGACAGTCACTATGGAATTCACCCCTCCACTTT
>TRBV12-5|TRBJ1-5|NA|NA|19
CASGLRYAGSVPNNQPQHF
TGTGCTAGTGGTTTACGGTATGCCGGGTCAGTCCCCAACAATCAGCCCCAGCATTTT
>TRBV7-6|TRBJ2-3|NA|NA|12
CASSSGVNTQYF
TGTGCCAGCAGCTCAGGGGTAAATACGCAGTATTTT
>TRBV5-4|TRBJ2-5|NA|NA|14
CASSAGTIQETQYF
TGTGCCAGCAGCGCCGGGACAATCCAAGAGACCCAGTACTTC
>TRBV6-5|TRBJ2-7|NA|NA|14
CASSYRGSSYEQYF
TGTGCCAGCAGTTACAGGGGAAGCTCCTACGAGCAGTACTTC
>TRBV20-1|TRBJ1-4|NA|NA|11
CSARGNEKLFF
TGCAGTGCTAGAGGGAATGAAAAACTGTTTTTT
>TRBV7-2|TRBJ2-3|few|NA|15
CASSFRAGVADTQYF
TGTGCCAGCAGCTTCAGAGCGGGTGTGGCAGATACGCAGTATTTT
>TRBV5-1|TRBJ1-4|NA|NA|16
CASSSRGDRTNEKLFF
TGCGCCAGCAGCTCCCGGGGCGACAGGACGAATGAAAAACTGTTTTTT
>TRBV19|TRBJ2-1|NA|TRBD2|16
CASSPSTSGRAGEQFF
TGTGCCAGTAGCCCTTCGACTAGCGGGAGGGCAGGTGAGCAGTTCTTC
>TRBV29-1|TRBJ2-6|NA|NA|16
CSAMTETGSGANVLTF
TGCAGCGCCATGACAGAGACCGGCTCTGGGGCCAACGTCCTGACTTTC
>TRBV6-6|TRBJ1-6|NA|NA|16
CASRGAGNSYNSPLHF
TGTGCCAGTCGTGGGGCAGGCAACTCCTATAATTCACCCCTCCACTTT
>TRBV6-1|TRBJ2-7|NA|TRBD1|14
CASIRGQGSYEQYF
TGTGCCAGCATAAGGGGACAGGGATCCTACGAGCAGTACTTC
>TRBV7-9|TRBJ2-7|NA|TRBD1|14
CASTVGQGEYEQYF
TGTGCCAGCACCGTTGGACAGGGGGAATACGAGCAGTACTTC
>TRBV11-2|TRBJ2-3|NA|TRBD2|15
CASSPRGSGGPMQVF
TGTGCCAGCAGCCCGAGGGGGAGCGGGGGCCCCATGCAGGTTTTT
>TRBV30|TRBJ2-1|NA|TRBD2|14
CAWSLGLAGVKQFF
TGTGCCTGGAGCCTCGGACTAGCGGGGGTTAAGCAGTTCTTC
>TRBV6-4|TRBJ1-2|NA|TRBD1|13
CASSGQGAFGYTF
TGTGCCAGCAGTGGACAGGGGGCTTTCGGCTACACCTTC